Listed below are T cell receptor beta chains from one sample, sequenced in a study of T cell responses to AZD1222 COVID-19 vaccine. Measured with immunoSEQ multiplex PCR; TCRdb has only the in-frame clones, and not every one. In the table there are 95,000 to 100,000 clones, nearly 90% of which are singletons. Sequencing was performed on peripheral blood, taken on day 0 of AZD1222 vaccination. These TCRs come from an adult in good health. The CDR3 runs from the conserved cysteine through the conserved F or W. The D gene is left open where the match is weak. Not all rows give a size; the values are once, few, many and, for expanded clones, a class.

J	V	size	D	CDR3	DNA
TRBJ2-7	TRBV7-8	NA	NA	CASSLAEFYEQYF	TGTGCCAGCAGCTTAGCCGAATTCTACGAGCAGTACTTC
TRBJ1-5	TRBV2	NA	NA	CASSELDRFGQPQHF	TGTGCCAGCAGTGAACTCGACAGGTTTGGTCAGCCCCAGCATTTT
TRBJ1-3	TRBV6-5	NA	NA	CASSRQIGDTIYF	TGTGCCAGCAGTCGACAGATCGGAGACACCATATATTTT
TRBJ2-7	TRBV28	NA	NA	CASSGTYTYEQYF	TGTGCCAGCAGCGGGACATACACCTACGAGCAGTACTTC
TRBJ2-1	TRBV7-2	NA	NA	CASSLSGYEQFF	TGTGCCAGCAGCTTAAGCGGTTATGAGCAGTTCTTC
TRBJ2-1	TRBV19	NA	NA	CASSIVPQGKFYNEQFF	TGTGCCAGTAGTATCGTACCACAGGGAAAATTCTACAATGAGCAGTTCTTC
TRBJ2-7	TRBV7-9	once	TRBD1	CASSFPGGSYEQYF	TGTGCCAGCAGCTTCCCAGGGGGCTCCTACGAGCAGTACTTC
TRBJ1-6	TRBV6-5	NA	NA	CASSPIRTGNSPLHF	TGTGCCAGCAGTCCCATACGGACGGGAAATTCACCCCTCCACTTT
TRBJ1-4	TRBV11-2	NA	NA	CASSFSPVEKLFF	TGTGCCAGCAGCTTTAGCCCGGTCGAAAAACTGTTTTTT
TRBJ2-1	TRBV4-3	NA	TRBD1	CASSQDRSSSDEQFF	TGCGCCAGCAGCCAGGACAGGTCTAGCAGCGATGAGCAGTTCTTC
TRBJ1-2	TRBV19	NA	NA	CASSIRRDYGYTF	TGTGCCAGTAGTATAAGAAGGGACTATGGCTACACCTTC
TRBJ1-1	TRBV6-5	NA	TRBD1	CASKTQGRVTEAFF	TGTGCCAGCAAGACACAGGGGCGGGTCACTGAAGCTTTCTTT
TRBJ1-2	TRBV12-3/TRBV12-4	NA	NA	CASHRRVEGYTF	TGTGCCAGCCATAGGAGGGTAGAAGGCTACACCTTC
TRBJ1-1	TRBV3-1/TRBV3-2	NA	TRBD1	CASSPFEQGGNTEAFF	TGTGCCAGCAGCCCCTTCGAACAGGGGGGGAACACTGAAGCTTTCTTT
TRBJ2-7	TRBV4-1	NA	NA	CASSRQERGGDFYEQYF	TGCGCCAGCAGCCGTCAAGAAAGGGGGGGCGACTTCTACGAGCAGTACTTC
TRBJ1-1	TRBV4-1	once	NA	CASSQESRNTEAFF	TGCGCCAGCAGCCAAGAGAGCAGGAACACTGAAGCTTTCTTT
TRBJ2-2	TRBV9	NA	TRBD2	CARRDRGGRHTGELFF	TGTGCCCGCCGCGACCGGGGGGGCCGCCACACCGGGGAGCTGTTTTTT
TRBJ1-5	TRBV28	NA	NA	CASSFLTADSNQPQHF	TGTGCCAGCAGTTTCTTGACGGCAGATAGCAATCAGCCCCAGCATTTT
TRBJ1-2	TRBV4-3	NA	NA	CASSQDRANYGYTF	TGCGCCAGCAGCCAAGATCGGGCTAACTATGGCTACACCTTC
TRBJ2-7	TRBV5-4	NA	NA	CASSSDRNSYEQYF	TGTGCCAGCAGCAGTGACAGAAACTCCTACGAGCAGTACTTC
TRBJ2-6	TRBV18	NA	NA	CASSPVADHSGANVLTF	TGTGCCAGCTCACCAGTGGCAGACCACTCTGGGGCCAACGTCCTGACTTTC
TRBJ1-2	TRBV29-1	once	NA	CSAEEGSYGYTF	TGCAGCGCGGAGGAGGGATCCTATGGCTACACCTTC
TRBJ1-1	TRBV30	NA	NA	CAWRRTGTEAFF	TGTGCCTGGAGAAGGACTGGCACTGAAGCTTTCTTT
TRBJ2-1	TRBV7-2	few	TRBD1	CASSLGTGPYNEQFF	TGTGCCAGCAGCCTGGGGACAGGTCCTTACAATGAGCAGTTCTTC
TRBJ1-6	TRBV3-1/TRBV3-2	NA	TRBD1	CASSQGLQGKFNSPLHF	TGTGCCAGCAGCCAAGGACTACAGGGGAAATTTAATTCACCCCTCCACTTT
TRBJ2-4	TRBV2	few	NA	CASSEEWGLGTLAKNIQYF	TGTGCCAGCAGTGAAGAGTGGGGTCTAGGCACCCTAGCCAAAAACATTCAGTACTTC
TRBJ2-7	TRBV6-2/TRBV6-3	NA	TRBD1	CASSTRQGYKQYF	TGTGCCAGCAGTACAAGACAGGGTTACAAGCAGTACTTC
TRBJ1-2	TRBV30	NA	NA	CAWSQRNYGYTF	TGTGCCTGGAGTCAGAGGAACTATGGCTACACCTTC
TRBJ1-4	TRBV5-1	NA	NA	CASSPLRGSGGEKLFF	TGCGCCAGCAGCCCTCTCCGTGGGTCCGGAGGCGAAAAACTGTTTTTT
TRBJ2-2	TRBV15	NA	NA	CATSRRPNTGELFF	TGTGCCACCAGCAGACGGCCGAACACCGGGGAGCTGTTTTTT
TRBJ1-4	TRBV5-1	NA	NA	CASSLAVGQNEKLFF	TGCGCCAGCAGCTTGGCCGTAGGACAGAATGAAAAACTGTTTTTT
TRBJ1-5	TRBV2	NA	NA	CASSEGRRQRNQPQHF	TGTGCCAGCAGTGAGGGTAGAAGGCAGCGCAATCAGCCCCAGCATTTT
TRBJ1-2	TRBV3-1/TRBV3-2	NA	TRBD1	CASSLGQGRANYGYTF	TGTGCCAGCAGCCTCGGACAGGGTCGAGCTAACTATGGCTACACCTTC
TRBJ2-1	TRBV7-9	NA	TRBD1	CASSFRQGANNEQFF	TGTGCCAGCAGCTTTCGACAGGGGGCAAACAATGAGCAGTTCTTC
TRBJ2-1	TRBV19	NA	NA	CASSIVVGGLNEQFF	TGTGCCAGTAGTATAGTGGTGGGGGGGCTCAATGAGCAGTTCTTC
TRBJ1-4	TRBV18	NA	TRBD1	CASSIGQEEKLFF	TGTGCCAGCTCCATTGGACAGGAGGAAAAACTGTTTTTT
TRBJ2-1	TRBV28	NA	NA	CASSKAGREINEQFF	TGTGCCAGCAGTAAAGCCGGACGGGAGATCAATGAGCAGTTCTTC
TRBJ2-7	TRBV30	NA	NA	CAWSAQGRTEQYF	TGTGCCTGGAGTGCCCAGGGCCGAACCGAGCAGTACTTC
TRBJ1-1	TRBV30	few	NA	CAWSRGGSPGAFF	TGTGCCTGGAGTAGGGGGGGTTCTCCGGGAGCTTTCTTT
TRBJ1-3	TRBV7-8	NA	NA	CASSLGNPRNTIYF	TGTGCCAGCAGCTTAGGGAATCCTAGAAACACCATATATTTT
TRBJ2-3	TRBV4-2	NA	NA	CASSQERRDSRHTQYF	TGTGCCAGCAGCCAAGAGCGGCGGGACAGCCGTCATACGCAGTATTTT
TRBJ2-2	TRBV19	NA	NA	CASSIGGPTGELFF	TGTGCCAGTAGTATAGGGGGACCCACCGGGGAGCTGTTTTTT
TRBJ2-7	TRBV7-3	NA	TRBD1	CASSLNGPGGKYEQYF	TGTGCCAGCAGCTTAAATGGTCCAGGGGGCAAATACGAGCAGTACTTC
TRBJ1-5	TRBV5-4	NA	TRBD1	CASSDRGSNQPQHF	TGTGCCAGCAGCGACAGGGGGAGCAATCAGCCCCAGCATTTT
TRBJ1-4	TRBV5-1	NA	NA	CASSRDSSFNEKLFF	TGCGCCAGCAGCCGAGACAGCAGCTTTAATGAAAAACTGTTTTTT
TRBJ2-3	TRBV7-3	NA	NA	CASSLIGREFTDTQYF	TGTGCCAGCAGCTTAATTGGCAGGGAGTTCACAGATACGCAGTATTTT
TRBJ1-1	TRBV10-2	NA	NA	CASSEITSSTEAFF	TGCGCCAGCAGTGAAATTACATCCAGCACTGAAGCTTTCTTT
TRBJ2-2	TRBV23-1	NA	TRBD2	CASSPCASGGCGELFF	TGCGCCAGCAGCCCCTGTGCTAGCGGGGGGTGCGGGGAGCTGTTTTTT
TRBJ2-7	TRBV29-1	NA	NA	CSVEDFDTYEQYF	TGCAGCGTTGAAGATTTCGACACCTACGAGCAGTACTTC
TRBJ2-7	TRBV2	once	TRBD2	CASSEAGSLAGYEQYF	TGTGCCAGCAGTGAAGCCGGCTCGCTAGCGGGCTACGAGCAGTACTTC
TRBJ2-5	TRBV2	NA	TRBD1	CASEYRGEETQYF	TGTGCCAGCGAGTACAGGGGAGAGGAGACCCAGTACTTC